This TCR beta chain was documented in a study of T cell clones after liver transplantation. Background on the study: Post-transplant blood was tracked for graft-donor-reactive T cell clones identified in a pre-transplant mixed lymphocyte reaction.

This clone has just a few counts. Its antigen is as yet unknown. The protocol was immunoSEQ multiplex PCR, while the TCRdb copy is restricted to in-frame clones and leaves out a portion. The sample has about 4,800 clones, 25% to 30% seen once. The CDR3 has 16 residues. With 0 bases clipped from V and 7 bases from J, the junction kept 10 bases outside the gene matches. Germline V CDR1 and CDR2: MGHRA, YSYEKL. Sequencing of dividing CFSE-low cells from the MLR defined alloreactive TCRbeta sequences. Pre-transplant recipient cells responded to graft donor PBMCs, splenocytes, lymph-node cells, or third-party PBMCs.

This chain connects TRBV4-1 to TRBJ2-7; 9 bases line up with TRBD1. Sequenced sample: CD4+ T cells from cultured PBMCs. This TCR came from a human patient who received a liver transplant. Some T cells may be the graft donor's. The CDR3 sequence is CASSQDLGTGSREQYF. The CDR3 DNA sequence: TGCGCCAGCAGCCAAGATCTAGGGACAGGGTCGCGGGAGCAGTACTTC.